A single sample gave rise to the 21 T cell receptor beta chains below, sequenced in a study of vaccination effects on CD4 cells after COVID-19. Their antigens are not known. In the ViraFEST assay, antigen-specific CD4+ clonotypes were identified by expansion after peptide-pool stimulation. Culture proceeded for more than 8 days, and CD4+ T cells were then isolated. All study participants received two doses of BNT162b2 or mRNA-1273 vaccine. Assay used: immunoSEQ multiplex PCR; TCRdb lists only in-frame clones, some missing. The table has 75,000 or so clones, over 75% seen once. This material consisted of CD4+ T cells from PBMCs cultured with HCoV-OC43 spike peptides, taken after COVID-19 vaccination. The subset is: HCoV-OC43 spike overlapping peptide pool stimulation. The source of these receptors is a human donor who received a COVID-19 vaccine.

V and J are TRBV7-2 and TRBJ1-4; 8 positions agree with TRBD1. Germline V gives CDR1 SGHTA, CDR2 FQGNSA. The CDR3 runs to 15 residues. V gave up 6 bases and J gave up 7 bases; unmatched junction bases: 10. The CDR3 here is CASSRASQGGEKLFF. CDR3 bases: TGTGCCAGCAGTAGAGCGTCACAGGGGGGTGAAAAACTGTTTTTT.

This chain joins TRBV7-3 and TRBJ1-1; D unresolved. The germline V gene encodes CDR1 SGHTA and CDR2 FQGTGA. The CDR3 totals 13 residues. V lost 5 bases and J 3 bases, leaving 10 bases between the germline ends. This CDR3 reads CASSPRRDTEAFF. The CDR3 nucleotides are TGTGCCAGCAGCCCCCGTAGGGACACTGAAGCTTTCTTT.

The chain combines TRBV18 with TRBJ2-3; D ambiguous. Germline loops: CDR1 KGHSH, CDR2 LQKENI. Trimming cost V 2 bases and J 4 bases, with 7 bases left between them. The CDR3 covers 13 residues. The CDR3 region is CASSPSLSDTQYF. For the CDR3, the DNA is TGTGCCAGCTCACCATCGCTATCAGATACGCAGTATTTT.

CDR3 residues: CASSRGDDEQFF. DNA of the CDR3: TGCGCCAGCAGCAGGGGAGACGATGAGCAGTTCTTC. The J gene is TRBJ2-1, the V gene TRBV5-1; D tentatively fits TRBD1 or TRBD2 (5 bases each). Germline CDR1 reads SGHRS; CDR2 reads YFSETQ. V shed 4 bases and J shed 8 bases, with 10 bases lying between them. This CDR3 is built from 12 residues.

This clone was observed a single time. This CDR3 is CASSLRSAPNYGYTF. CDR3 coding DNA: TGTGCCAGCAGCTTGCGAAGCGCACCTAACTATGGCTACACCTTC. This chain links TRBV5-5 with TRBJ1-2; D not certain. The germline gives CDR1 SGHKS, CDR2 YYEKEE (reference sequence). The CDR3 totals 15 residues. Trimming cost V 1 base and J 0 bases, with 10 bases left between them.

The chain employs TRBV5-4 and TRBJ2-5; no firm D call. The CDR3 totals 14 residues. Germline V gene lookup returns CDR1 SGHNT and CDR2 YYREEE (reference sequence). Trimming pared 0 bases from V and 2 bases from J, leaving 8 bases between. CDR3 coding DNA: TGTGCCAGCAGCTTGGCCGGCAGTCAAGAGACCCAGTACTTC. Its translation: CASSLAGSQETQYF.

The CDR3 protein is CSVEEDTSGAIYNEQFF. The CDR3, as DNA: TGCAGCGTTGAAGAGGATACTAGCGGGGCGATCTACAATGAGCAGTTCTTC. The chain uses TRBV29-1 and TRBJ2-1; 10 positions match TRBD2. This CDR3 comprises 17 residues. Germline trimming cut 0 bases from V and 3 bases from J; bases unmatched to any gene: 8. The germline CDR1 and CDR2 sequences are SQVTM and ANQGSEA.

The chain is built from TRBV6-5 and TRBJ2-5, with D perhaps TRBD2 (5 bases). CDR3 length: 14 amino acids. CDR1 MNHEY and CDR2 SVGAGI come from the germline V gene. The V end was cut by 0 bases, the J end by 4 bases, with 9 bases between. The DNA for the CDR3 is TGTGCCAGCAGTTACTCCCGGGGTTCAGAGACCCAGTACTTC. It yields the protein CASSYSRGSETQYF.

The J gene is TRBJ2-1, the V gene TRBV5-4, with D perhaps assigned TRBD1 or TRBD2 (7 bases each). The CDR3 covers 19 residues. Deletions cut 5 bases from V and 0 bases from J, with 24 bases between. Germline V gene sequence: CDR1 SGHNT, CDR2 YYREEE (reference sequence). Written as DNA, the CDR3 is TGTGCCAGCAGTCCCAGACAGGGAGGGACCTTAAGCTCCTACAATGAGCAGTTCTTC. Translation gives CASSPRQGGTLSSYNEQFF.

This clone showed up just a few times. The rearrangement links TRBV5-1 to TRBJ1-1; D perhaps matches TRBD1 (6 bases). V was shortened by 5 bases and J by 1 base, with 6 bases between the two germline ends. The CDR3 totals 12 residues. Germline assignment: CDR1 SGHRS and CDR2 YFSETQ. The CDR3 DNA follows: TGCGCCAGCAGAGGGGGGAACACTGAAGCTTTCTTT. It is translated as CASRGGNTEAFF.

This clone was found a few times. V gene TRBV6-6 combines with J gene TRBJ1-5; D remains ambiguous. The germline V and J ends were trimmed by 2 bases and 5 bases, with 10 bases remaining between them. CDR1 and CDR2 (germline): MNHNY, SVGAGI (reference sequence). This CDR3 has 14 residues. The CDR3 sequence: CASSYPGRDQPQHF. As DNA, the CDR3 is TGTGCCAGCAGTTACCCCGGACGGGATCAGCCCCAGCATTTT.

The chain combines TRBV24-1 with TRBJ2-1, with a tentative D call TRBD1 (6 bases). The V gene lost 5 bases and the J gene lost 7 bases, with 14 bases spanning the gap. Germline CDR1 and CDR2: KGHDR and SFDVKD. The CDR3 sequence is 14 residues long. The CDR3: CATSGVRGSNEQFF. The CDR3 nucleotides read TGTGCCACCAGTGGAGTCAGGGGATCGAATGAGCAGTTCTTC.

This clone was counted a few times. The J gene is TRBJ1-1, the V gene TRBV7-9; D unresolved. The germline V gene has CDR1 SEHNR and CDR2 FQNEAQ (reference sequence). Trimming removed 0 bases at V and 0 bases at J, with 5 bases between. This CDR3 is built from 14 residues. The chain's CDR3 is CASSLATMNTEAFF. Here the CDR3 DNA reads TGTGCCAGCAGCTTAGCCACGATGAACACTGAAGCTTTCTTT.

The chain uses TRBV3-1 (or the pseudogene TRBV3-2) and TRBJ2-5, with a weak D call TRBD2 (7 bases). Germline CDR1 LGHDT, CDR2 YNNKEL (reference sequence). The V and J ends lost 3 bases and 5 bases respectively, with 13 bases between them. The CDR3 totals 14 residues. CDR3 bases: TGTGCCAGCAGCCAGACGGGGGGCCAGGAGACCCAGTACTTC. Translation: CASSQTGGQETQYF.

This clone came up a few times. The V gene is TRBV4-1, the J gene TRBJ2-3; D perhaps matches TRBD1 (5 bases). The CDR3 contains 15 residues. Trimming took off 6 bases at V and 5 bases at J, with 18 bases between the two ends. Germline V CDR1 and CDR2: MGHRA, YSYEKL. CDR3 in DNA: TGCGCCAGCAGGTCCTCTAGGGGCTCCGGAGATACGCAGTATTTT. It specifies CASRSSRGSGDTQYF.

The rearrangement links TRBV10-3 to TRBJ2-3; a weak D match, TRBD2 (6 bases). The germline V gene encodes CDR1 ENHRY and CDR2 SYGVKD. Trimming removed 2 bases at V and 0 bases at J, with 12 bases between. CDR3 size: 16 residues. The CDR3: CAISEGDFPSTDTQYF. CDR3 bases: TGTGCCATCAGTGAGGGGGACTTTCCTAGCACAGATACGCAGTATTTT.

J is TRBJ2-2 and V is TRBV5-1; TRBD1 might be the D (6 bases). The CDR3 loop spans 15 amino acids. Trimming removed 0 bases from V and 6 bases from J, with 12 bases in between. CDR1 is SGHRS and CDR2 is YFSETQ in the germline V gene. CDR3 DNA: TGCGCCAGCAGCTTGGATGAGGCAGGGGCCGGGGAGCTGTTTTTT. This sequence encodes CASSLDEAGAGELFF.

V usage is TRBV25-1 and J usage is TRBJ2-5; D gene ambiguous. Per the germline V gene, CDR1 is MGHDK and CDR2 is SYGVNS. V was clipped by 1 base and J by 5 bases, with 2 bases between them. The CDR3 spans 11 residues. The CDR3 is CASSESETQYF. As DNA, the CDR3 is TGTGCCAGCAGTGAATCTGAGACCCAGTACTTC.

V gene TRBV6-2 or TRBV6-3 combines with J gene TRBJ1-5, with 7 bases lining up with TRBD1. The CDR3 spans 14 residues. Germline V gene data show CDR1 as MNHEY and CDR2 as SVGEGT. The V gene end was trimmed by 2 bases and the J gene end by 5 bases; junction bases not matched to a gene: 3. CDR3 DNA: TGTGCCAGCAGTTACAACAGGGGATATCAGCCCCAGCATTTT. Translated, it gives CASSYNRGYQPQHF.

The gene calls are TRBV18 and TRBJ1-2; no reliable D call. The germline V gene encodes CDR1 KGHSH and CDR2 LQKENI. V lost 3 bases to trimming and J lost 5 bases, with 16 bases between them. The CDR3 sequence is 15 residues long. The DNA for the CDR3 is TGTGCCAGCTCACCCCGGCAGGTTGGGATGTATGGCTACACCTTC. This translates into CASSPRQVGMYGYTF.

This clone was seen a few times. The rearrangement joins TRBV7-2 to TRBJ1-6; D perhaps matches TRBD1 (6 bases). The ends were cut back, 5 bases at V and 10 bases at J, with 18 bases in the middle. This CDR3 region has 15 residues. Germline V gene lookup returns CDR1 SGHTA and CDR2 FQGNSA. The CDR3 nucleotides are TGTGCCAGCAGCCCGGAGTTGCGGGGGCAATCACCCCTCCACTTT. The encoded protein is CASSPELRGQSPLHF.